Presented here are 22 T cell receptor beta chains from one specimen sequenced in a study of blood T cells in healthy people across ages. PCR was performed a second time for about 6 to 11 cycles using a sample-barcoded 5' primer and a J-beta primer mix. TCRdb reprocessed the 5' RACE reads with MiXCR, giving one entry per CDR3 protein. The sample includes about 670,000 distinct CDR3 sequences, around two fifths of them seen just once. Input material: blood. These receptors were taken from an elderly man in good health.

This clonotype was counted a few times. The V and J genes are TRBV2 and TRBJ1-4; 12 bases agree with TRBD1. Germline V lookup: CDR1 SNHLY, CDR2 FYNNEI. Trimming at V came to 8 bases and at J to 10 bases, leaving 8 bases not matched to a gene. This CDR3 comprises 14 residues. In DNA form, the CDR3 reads TGTGCCAGCGGGACCGGGACAGGGGGCGGAAAACTGTTTTTT. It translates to CASGTGTGGGKLFF.

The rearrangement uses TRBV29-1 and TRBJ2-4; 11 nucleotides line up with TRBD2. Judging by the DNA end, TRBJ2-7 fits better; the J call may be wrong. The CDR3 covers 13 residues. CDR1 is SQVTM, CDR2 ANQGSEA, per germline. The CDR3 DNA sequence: TGCAGCGTCCCCGGGACTAGCGGCTACGAGCAGTACTTC. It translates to CSVPGTSGYEQYF.

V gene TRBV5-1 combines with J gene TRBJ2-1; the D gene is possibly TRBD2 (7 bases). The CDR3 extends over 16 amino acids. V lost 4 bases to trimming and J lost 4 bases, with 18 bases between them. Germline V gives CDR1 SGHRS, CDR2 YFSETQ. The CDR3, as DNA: TGCGCCAGCAGCCCAACAGGGAGGGAACCTTACAATGAGCAGTTCTTC. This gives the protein CASSPTGREPYNEQFF.

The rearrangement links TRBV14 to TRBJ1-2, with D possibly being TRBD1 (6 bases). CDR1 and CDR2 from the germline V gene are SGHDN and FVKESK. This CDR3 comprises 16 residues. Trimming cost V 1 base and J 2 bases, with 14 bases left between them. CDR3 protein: CASSQAQGTENYGYTF. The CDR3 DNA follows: TGTGCCAGCAGCCAAGCCCAGGGGACGGAGAACTATGGCTACACCTTC.

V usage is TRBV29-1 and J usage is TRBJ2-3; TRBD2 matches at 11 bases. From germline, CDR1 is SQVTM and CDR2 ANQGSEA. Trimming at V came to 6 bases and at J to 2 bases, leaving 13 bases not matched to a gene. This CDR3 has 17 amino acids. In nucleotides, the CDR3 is TGCAGCGTGGGACAGGGACGACTAGCGGGGATCACAGATACGCAGTATTTT. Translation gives CSVGQGRLAGITDTQYF.

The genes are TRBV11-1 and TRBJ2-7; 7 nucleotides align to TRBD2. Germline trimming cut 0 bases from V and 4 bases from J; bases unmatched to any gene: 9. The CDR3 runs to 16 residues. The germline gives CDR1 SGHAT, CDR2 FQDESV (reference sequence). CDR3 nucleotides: TGTGCCAGCAGCTTAGCGAGGCGGGAGTTCAATTACGAGCAGTACTTC. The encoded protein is CASSLARREFNYEQYF. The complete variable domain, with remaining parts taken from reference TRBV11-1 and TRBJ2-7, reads EAEVAQSPRYKITEKSQAVAFWCDPISGHATLYWYRQILGQGPELLVQFQDESVVDDSQLPKDRFSAERLKGVDSTLKIQPAELGDSAMYLCASSLARREFNYEQYFGPGTRLTVT.

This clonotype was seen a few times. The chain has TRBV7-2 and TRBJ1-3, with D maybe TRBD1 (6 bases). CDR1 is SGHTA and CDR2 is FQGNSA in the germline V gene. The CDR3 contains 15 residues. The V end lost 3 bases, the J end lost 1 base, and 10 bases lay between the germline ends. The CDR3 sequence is CASSLTGQSGNTIYF. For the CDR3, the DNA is TGTGCCAGCAGCTTGACAGGACAATCTGGAAACACCATATATTTT.

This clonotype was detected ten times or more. CDR3 residues: CASSIGTSGGQETQYF. The CDR3, as DNA: TGTGCCAGCAGCATTGGGACTAGCGGGGGCCAAGAGACCCAGTACTTC. This chain uses TRBV7-2 with TRBJ2-5; 14 bases are a match to TRBD2. The ends lost 5 bases at V and 1 base at J; junction bases unmatched: 3. The length of the CDR3 is 16 residues. Germline lookup yields CDR1 SGHTA and CDR2 FQGNSA.

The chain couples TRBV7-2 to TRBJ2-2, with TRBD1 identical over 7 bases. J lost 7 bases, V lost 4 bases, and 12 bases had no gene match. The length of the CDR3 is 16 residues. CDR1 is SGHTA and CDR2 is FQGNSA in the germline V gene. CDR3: CASSSETGKTSGELFF. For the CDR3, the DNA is TGTGCCAGCAGCTCCGAGACAGGGAAAACTAGCGGGGAGCTGTTTTTT.

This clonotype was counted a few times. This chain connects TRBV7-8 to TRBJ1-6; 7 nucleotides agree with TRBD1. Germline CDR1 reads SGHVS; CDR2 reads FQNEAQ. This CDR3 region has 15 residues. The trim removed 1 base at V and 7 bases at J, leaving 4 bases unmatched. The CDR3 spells CASSLVLRGNSPLHF. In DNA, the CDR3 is TGTGCCAGCAGCTTAGTGCTCAGGGGGAATTCACCCCTCCACTTT.

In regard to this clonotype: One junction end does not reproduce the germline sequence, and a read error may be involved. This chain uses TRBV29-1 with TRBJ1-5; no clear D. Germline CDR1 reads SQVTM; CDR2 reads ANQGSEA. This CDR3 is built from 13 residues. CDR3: CSVGTGHNQPQHF. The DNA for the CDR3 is TGCAGCGTTGGCACGGGCCACAATCAGCCTCAGCATTTT.

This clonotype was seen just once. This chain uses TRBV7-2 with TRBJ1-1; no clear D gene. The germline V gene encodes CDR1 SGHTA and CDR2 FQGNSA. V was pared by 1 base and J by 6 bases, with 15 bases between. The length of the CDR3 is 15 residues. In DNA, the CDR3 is TGTGCCAGCAGCTTAGATGGACGCGGTCTGGCTGAAGCTTTCTTT. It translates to CASSLDGRGLAEAFF.

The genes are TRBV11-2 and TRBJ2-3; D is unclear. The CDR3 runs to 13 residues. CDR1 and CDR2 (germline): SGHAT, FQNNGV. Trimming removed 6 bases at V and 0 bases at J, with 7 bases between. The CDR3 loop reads CASRHFSTDTQYF. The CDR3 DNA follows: TGTGCCAGCAGACACTTTAGCACAGATACGCAGTATTTT.

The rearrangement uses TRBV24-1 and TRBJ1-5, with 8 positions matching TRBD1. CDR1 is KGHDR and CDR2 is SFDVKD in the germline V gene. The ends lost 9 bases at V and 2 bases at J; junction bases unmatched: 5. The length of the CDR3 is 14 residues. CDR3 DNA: TGTGCCACCGCCCCAGGGGGCGGCAATCAGCCCCAGCATTTT. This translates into CATAPGGGNQPQHF.

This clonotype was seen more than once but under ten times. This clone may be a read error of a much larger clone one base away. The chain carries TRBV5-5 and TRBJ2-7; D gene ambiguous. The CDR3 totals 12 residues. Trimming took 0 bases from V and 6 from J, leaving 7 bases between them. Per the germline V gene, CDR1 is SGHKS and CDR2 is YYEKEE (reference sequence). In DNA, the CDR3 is TGTGCCAGCAGCTTGGTAACACCCGAGCAGTACTTC. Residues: CASSLVTPEQYF.

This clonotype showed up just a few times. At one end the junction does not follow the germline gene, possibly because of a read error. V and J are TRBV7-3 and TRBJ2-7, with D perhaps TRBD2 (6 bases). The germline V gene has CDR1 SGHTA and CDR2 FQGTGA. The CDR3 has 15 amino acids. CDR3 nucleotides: TGTGCCAGCAGCGGAGGGCAGGGAGAAAAGAACGAGCAGTACTTT. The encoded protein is CASSGGQGEKNEQYF.

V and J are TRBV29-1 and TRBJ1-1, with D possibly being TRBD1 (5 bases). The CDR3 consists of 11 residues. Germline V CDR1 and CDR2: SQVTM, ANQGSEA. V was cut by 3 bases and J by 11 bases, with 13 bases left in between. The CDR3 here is CSVEGGSWAFF. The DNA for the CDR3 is TGCAGCGTTGAGGGGGGTAGTTGGGCTTTCTTT.

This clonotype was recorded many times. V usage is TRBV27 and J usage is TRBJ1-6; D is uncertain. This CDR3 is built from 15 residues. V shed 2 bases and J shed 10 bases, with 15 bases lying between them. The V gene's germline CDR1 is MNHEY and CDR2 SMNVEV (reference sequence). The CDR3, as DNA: TGTGCCAGCAGTTTAAAGACACCGTACGAATCACCCCTCCACTTT. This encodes CASSLKTPYESPLHF.

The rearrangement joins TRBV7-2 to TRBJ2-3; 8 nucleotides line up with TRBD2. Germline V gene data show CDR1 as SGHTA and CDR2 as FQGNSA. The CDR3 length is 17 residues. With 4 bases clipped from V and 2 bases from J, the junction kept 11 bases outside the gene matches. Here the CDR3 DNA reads TGTGCCAGCAGCTCGACTTCTAGCGGGCTAAACACAGATACGCAGTATTTT. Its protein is CASSSTSSGLNTDTQYF.

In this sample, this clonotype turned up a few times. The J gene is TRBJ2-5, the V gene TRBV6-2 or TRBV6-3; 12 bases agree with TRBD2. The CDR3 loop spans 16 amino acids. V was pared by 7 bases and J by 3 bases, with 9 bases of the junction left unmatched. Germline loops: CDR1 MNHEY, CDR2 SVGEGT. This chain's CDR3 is CASNLPPSGREETQYF. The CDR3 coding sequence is TGTGCCAGCAACCTACCCCCTAGCGGGAGGGAAGAGACCCAGTACTTC.

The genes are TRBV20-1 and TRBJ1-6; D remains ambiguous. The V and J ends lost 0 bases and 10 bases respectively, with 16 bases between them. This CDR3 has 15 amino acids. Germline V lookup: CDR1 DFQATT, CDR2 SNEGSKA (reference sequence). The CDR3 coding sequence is TGCAGTGCTAGAGAACCAGGCGGTCGGGCCTCACCCCTCCACTTT. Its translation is CSAREPGGRASPLHF.

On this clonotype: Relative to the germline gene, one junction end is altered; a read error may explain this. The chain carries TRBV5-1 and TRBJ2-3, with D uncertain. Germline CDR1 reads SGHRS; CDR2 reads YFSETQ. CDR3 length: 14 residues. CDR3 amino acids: CASSLEVGSDTRYF. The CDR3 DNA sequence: TGCGCCAGCAGCTTGGAGGTGGGTTCAGATACGCGGTATTTT.